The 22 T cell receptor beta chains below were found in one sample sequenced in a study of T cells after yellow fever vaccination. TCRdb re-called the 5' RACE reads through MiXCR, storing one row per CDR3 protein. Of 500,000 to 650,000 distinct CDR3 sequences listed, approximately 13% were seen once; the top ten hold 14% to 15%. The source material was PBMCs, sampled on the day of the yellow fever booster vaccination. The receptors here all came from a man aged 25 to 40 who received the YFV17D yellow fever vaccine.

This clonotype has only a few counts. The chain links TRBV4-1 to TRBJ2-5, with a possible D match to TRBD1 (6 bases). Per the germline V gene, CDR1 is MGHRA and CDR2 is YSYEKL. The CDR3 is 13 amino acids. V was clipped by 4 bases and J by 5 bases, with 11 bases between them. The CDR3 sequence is CASSRQGFETQYF. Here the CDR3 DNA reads TGCGCCAGCAGCCGGCAGGGGTTTGAGACCCAGTACTTC.

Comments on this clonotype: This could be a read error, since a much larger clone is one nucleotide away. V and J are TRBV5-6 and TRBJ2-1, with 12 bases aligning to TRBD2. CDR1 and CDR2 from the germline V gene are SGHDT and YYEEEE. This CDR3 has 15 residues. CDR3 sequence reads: CASSRRLAGANDQFF. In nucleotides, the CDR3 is TGTGCCAGCAGTCGCAGACTAGCGGGAGCCAATGATCAGTTCTTC.

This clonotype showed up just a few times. DNA for the CDR3: TGTGCCAGCAACCCTTCGGCAGGGGCCTCCTACGAGCAGTACTTC. Translating it yields CASNPSAGASYEQYF. This chain links TRBV7-2 with TRBJ2-7; the D gene is possibly TRBD1 (6 bases). The CDR3 loop spans 15 amino acids. V was clipped by 7 bases and J by 0 bases, with 16 bases between them. Germline CDR1 reads SGHTA; CDR2 reads FQGNSA.

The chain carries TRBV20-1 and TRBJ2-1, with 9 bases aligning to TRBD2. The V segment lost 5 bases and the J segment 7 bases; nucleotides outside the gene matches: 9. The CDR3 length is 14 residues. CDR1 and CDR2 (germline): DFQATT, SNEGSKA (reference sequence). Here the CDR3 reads CSADSGSRVNEQFF. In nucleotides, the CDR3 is TGCAGTGCTGATAGCGGGAGCAGGGTAAATGAGCAGTTCTTC.

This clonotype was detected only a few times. This CDR3 reads CASSTGTSGVTDTQYF. Written as DNA, the CDR3 is TGTGCCAGCAGCACCGGGACTAGCGGGGTCACAGATACGCAGTATTTT. V and J are TRBV7-3 and TRBJ2-3; 13 bases align to TRBD2. The V segment lost 5 bases and the J segment 2 bases; nucleotides outside the gene matches: 4. CDR3 size: 16 residues. Germline V gene lookup returns CDR1 SGHTA and CDR2 FQGTGA. Looking up the rest from reference TRBV7-3 and TRBJ2-3 gives the full variable domain: GAGVSQTPSNKVTEKGKYVELRCDPISGHTALYWYRQSLGQGPEFLIYFQGTGAADDSGLPNDRFFAVRPEGSVSTLKIQRTERGDSAVYLCASSTGTSGVTDTQYFGPGTRLTVL.

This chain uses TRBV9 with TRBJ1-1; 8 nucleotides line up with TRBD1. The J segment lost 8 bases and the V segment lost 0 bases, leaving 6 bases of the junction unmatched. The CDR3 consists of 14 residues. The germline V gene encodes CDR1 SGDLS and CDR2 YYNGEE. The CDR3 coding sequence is TGTGCCAGCAGCGTAGGGGGGGACAGGAGCGAAGCTTTCTTT. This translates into CASSVGGDRSEAFF.

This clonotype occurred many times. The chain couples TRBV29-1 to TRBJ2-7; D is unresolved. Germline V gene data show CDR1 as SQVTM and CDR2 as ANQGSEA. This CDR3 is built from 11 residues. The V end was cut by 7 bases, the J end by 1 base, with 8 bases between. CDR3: CSALGSYEQYF. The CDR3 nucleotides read TGCAGCGCCCTGGGTTCCTACGAGCAGTACTTC.

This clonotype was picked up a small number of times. Written as DNA, the CDR3 is TGCGCCAGCAGCCTATCTTTAATCCAGAGAGTAAGCGAGCAGTACTTC. Protein sequence: CASSLSLIQRVSEQYF. The rearrangement links TRBV5-1 to TRBJ2-7; unclear D gene. Deletions cut 4 bases from V and 6 bases from J, with 23 bases between. The germline gives CDR1 SGHRS, CDR2 YFSETQ. The CDR3 runs to 16 residues.

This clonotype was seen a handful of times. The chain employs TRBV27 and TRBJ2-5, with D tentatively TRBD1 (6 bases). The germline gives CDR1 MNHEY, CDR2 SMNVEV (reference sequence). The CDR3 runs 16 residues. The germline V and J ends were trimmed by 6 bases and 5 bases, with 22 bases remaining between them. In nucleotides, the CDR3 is TGTGCCAGCAGCCGGATCGGGTCTATTAGGGGGGAGACCCAGTACTTC. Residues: CASSRIGSIRGETQYF.

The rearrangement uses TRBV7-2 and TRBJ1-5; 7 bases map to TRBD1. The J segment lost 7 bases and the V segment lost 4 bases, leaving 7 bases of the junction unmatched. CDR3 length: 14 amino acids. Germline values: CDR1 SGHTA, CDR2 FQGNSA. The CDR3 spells CASSSRQGGQPQHF. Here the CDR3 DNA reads TGTGCCAGCAGCTCCCGACAGGGCGGGCAGCCCCAGCATTTT.

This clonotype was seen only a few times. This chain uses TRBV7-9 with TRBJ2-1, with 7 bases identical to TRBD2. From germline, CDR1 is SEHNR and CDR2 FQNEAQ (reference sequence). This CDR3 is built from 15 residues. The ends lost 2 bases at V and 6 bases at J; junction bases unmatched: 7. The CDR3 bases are TGTGCCAGCAGCTTAAGGGGCGGGAGTATCAATGAGCAGTTCTTC. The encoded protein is CASSLRGGSINEQFF.

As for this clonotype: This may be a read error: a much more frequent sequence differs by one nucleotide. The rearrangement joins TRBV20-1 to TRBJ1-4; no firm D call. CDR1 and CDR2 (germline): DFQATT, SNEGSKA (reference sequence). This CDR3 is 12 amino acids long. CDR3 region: CSASEFNDKLFF. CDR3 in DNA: TGCAGTGCTAGTGAGTTTAATGACAAACTGTTTTTT.

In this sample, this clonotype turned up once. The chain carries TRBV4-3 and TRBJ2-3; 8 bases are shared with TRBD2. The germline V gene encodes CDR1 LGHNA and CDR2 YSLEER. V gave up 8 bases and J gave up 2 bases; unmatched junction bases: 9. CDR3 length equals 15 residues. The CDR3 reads CASQEREGPTDTQYF. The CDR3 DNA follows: TGCGCCAGCCAAGAACGGGAGGGCCCCACAGATACGCAGTATTTT.

CDR3: CASSERQGHTEAFF. CDR3 DNA: TGTGCCAGCAGCGAAAGACAGGGCCACACTGAAGCTTTCTTT. The chain employs TRBV27 and TRBJ1-1; 7 positions agree with TRBD1. V lost 6 bases and J lost 3; bases outside the gene matches: 7. From germline, CDR1 is MNHEY and CDR2 SMNVEV (reference sequence). The CDR3 runs 14 residues.

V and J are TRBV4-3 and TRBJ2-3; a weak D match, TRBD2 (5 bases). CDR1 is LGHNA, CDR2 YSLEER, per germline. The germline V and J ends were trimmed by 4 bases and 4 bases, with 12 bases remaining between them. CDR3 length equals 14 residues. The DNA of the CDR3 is TGCGCCAGCAGCCGCGGACTCTACGCAGATACGCAGTATTTT. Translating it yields CASSRGLYADTQYF.

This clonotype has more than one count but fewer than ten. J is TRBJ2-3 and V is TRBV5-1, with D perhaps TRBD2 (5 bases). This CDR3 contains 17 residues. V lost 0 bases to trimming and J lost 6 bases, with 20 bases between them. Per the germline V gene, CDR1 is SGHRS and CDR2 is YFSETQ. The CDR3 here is CASSLGEHAAGTDTQYF. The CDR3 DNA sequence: TGCGCCAGCAGCTTGGGGGAGCACGCGGCCGGTACGGATACGCAGTATTTT. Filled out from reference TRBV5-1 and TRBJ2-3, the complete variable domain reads KAGVTQTPRYLIKTRGQQVTLSCSPISGHRSVSWYQQTPGQGLQFLFEYFSETQRNKGNFPGRFSGRQFSNSRSEMNVSTLELGDSALYLCASSLGEHAAGTDTQYFGPGTRLTVL.

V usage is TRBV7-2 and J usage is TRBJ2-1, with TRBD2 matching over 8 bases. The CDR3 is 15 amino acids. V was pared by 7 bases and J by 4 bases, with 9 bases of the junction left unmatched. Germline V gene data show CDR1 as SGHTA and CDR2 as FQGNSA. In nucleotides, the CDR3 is TGTGCCAGCACCTCAGGACTAGCAAATTACAATGAGCAGTTCTTC. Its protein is CASTSGLANYNEQFF.

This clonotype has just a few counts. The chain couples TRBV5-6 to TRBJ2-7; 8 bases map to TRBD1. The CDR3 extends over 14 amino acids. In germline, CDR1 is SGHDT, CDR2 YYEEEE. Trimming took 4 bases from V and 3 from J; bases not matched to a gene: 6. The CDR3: CASSPDRVGYEQYF. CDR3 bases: TGTGCCAGCAGCCCGGACAGGGTGGGCTACGAGCAGTACTTC.

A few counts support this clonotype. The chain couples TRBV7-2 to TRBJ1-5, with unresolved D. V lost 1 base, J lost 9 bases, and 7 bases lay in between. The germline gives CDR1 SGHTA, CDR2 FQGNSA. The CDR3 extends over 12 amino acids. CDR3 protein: CASSLDGLPQHF. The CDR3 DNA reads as TGTGCCAGCAGCTTAGATGGATTGCCCCAGCATTTT.

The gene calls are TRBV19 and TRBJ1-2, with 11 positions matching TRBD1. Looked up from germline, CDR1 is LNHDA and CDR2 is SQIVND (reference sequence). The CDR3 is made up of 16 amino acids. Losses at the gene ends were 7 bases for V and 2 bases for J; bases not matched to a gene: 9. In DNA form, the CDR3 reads TGTGCCAGTAATTCCCGGGACAGGGGGTACAACTATGGCTACACCTTC. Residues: CASNSRDRGYNYGYTF. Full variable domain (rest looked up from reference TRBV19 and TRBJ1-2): DGGITQSPKYLFRKEGQNVTLSCEQNLNHDAMYWYRQDPGQGLRLIYYSQIVNDFQKGDIAEGYSVSREKKESFPLTVTSAQKNPTAFYLCASNSRDRGYNYGYTFGSGTRLTVV.

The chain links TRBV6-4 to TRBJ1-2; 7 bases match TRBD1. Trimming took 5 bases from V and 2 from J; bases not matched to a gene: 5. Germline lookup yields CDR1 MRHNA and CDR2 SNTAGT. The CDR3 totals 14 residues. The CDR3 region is CASSQTGTNYGYTF. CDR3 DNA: TGTGCCAGCAGTCAGACAGGGACCAACTATGGCTACACCTTC.

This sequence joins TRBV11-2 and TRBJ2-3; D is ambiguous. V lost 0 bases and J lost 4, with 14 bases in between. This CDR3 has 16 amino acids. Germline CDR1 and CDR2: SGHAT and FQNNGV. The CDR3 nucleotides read TGTGCCAGCAGCTTAGACCGGACCTTCCGGGCAGATACGCAGTATTTT. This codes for CASSLDRTFRADTQYF.